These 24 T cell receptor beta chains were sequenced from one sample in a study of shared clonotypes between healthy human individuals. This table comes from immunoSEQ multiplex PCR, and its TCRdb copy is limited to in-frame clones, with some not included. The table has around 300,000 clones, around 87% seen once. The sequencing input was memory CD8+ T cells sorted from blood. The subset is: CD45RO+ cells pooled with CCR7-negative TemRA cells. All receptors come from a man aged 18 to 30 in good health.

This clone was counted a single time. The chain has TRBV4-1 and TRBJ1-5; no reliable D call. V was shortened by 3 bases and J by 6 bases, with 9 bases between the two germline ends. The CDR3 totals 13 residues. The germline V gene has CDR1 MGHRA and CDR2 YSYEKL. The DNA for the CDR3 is TGCGCCAGCAGCCACAGGTTGGGTCAGCCCCAGCATTTT. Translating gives CASSHRLGQPQHF.

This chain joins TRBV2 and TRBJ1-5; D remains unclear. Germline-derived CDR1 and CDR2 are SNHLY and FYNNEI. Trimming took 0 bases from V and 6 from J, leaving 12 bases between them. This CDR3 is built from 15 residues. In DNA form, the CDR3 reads TGTGCCAGCAGTGAAGCGGGCGGAGCTGGTCAGCCCCAGCATTTT. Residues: CASSEAGGAGQPQHF. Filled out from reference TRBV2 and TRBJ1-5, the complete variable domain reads EPEVTQTPSHQVTQMGQEVILRCVPISNHLYFYWYRQILGQKVEFLVSFYNNEISEKSEIFDDQFSVERPDGSNFTLKIRSTKLEDSAMYFCASSEAGGAGQPQHFGDGTRLSIL.

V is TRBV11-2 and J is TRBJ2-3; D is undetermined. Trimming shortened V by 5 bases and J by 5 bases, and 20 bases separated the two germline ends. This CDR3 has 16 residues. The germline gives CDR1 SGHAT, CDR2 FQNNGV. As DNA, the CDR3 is TGTGCCAGCAGCGTAAGGAGAAGGTGGGGTAAAGATACGCAGTATTTT. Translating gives CASSVRRRWGKDTQYF.

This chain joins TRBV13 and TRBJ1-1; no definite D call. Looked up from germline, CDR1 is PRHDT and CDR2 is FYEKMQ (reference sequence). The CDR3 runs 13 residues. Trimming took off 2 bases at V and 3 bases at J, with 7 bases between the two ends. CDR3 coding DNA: TGTGCCAGCAGCTTATCGGAAGACACTGAAGCTTTCTTT. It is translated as CASSLSEDTEAFF.

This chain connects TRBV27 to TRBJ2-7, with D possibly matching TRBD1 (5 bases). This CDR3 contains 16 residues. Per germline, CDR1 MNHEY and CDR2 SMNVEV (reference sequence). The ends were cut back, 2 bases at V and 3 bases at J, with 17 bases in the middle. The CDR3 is CASSLRPRARHYEQYF. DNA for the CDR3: TGTGCCAGCAGTTTACGGCCCAGGGCCCGACACTACGAGCAGTACTTC.

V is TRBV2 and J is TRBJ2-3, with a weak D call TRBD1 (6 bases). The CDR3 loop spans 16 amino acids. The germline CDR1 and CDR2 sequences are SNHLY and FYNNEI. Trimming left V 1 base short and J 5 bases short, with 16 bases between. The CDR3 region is CASSEGLQGSRDTQYF. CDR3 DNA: TGTGCCAGCAGTGAAGGTTTACAGGGTTCTCGAGATACGCAGTATTTT.

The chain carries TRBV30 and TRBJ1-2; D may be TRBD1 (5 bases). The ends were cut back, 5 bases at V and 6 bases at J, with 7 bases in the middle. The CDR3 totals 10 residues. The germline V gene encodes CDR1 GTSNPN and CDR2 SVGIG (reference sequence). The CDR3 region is CAWGTDGYTF. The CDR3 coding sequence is TGTGCCTGGGGGACCGATGGCTACACCTTC.

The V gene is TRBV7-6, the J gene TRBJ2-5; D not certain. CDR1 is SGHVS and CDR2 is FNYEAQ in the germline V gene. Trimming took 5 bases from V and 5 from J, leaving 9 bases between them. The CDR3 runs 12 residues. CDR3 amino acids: CASSPDGETQYF. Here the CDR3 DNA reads TGTGCCAGCAGCCCGGACGGGGAGACCCAGTACTTC. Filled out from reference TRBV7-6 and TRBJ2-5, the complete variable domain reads GAGVSQSPRYKVTKRGQDVALRCDPISGHVSLYWYRQALGQGPEFLTYFNYEAQQDKSGLPNDRFSAERPEGSISTLTIQRTEQRDSAMYRCASSPDGETQYFGPGTRLLVL.

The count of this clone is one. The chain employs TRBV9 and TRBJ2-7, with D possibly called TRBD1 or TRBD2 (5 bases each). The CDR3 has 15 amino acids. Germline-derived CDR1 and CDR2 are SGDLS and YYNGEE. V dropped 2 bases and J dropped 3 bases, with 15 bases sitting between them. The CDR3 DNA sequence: TGTGCCAGCAGCGTTGGGGGTACCGCGTTCTACGAGCAGTACTTC. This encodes CASSVGGTAFYEQYF.

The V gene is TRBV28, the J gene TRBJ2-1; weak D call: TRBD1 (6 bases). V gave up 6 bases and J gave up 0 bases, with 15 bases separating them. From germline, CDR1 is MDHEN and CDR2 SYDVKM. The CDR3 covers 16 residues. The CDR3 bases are TGTGCCAGCAGCCTGCAACAGGGCAGCTCCTACAATGAGCAGTTCTTC. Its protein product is CASSLQQGSSYNEQFF.

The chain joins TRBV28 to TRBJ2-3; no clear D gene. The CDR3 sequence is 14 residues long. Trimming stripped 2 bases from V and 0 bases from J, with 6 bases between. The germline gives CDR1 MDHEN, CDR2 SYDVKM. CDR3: CASSLTASTDTQYF. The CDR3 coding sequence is TGTGCCAGCAGTTTAACAGCTAGCACAGATACGCAGTATTTT.

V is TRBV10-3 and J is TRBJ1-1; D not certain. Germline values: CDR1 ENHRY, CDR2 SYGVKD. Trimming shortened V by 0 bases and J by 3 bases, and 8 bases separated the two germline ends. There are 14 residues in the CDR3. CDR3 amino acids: CAISESRGYTEAFF. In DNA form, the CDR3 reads TGTGCCATCAGTGAGTCGAGAGGGTACACTGAAGCTTTCTTT.

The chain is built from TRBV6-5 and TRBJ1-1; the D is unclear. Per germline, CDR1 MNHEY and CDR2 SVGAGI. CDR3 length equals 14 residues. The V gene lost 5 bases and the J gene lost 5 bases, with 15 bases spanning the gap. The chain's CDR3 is CASSADGWRTEAFF. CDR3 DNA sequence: TGTGCCAGCAGTGCGGACGGTTGGAGGACTGAAGCTTTCTTT.

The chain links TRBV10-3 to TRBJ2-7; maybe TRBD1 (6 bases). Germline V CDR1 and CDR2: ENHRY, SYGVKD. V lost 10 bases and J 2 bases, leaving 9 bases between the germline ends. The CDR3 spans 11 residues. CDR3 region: CATQGPYEQYF. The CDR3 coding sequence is TGTGCCACCCAGGGGCCCTACGAGCAGTACTTC.

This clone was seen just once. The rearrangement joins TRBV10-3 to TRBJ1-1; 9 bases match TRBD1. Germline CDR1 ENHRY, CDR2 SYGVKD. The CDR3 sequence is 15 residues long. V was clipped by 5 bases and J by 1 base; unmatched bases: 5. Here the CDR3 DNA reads TGTGCCATCAGTACACCGGGACAGGGGAACACTGAAGCTTTCTTT. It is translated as CAISTPGQGNTEAFF.

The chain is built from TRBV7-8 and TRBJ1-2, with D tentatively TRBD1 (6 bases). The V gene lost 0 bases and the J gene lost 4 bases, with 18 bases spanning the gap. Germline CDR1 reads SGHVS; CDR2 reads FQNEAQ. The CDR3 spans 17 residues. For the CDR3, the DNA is TGTGCCAGCAGCTTAGCGAGAACGGGACAATTGAGCTATGGCTACACCTTC. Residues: CASSLARTGQLSYGYTF.

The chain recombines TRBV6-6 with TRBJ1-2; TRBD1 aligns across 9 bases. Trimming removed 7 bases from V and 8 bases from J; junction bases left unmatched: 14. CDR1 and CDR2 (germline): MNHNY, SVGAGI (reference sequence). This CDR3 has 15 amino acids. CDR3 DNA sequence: TGTGCCAGCATTAACACAAAGACAGGGGGTTACGGCTACACCTTC. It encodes CASINTKTGGYGYTF.

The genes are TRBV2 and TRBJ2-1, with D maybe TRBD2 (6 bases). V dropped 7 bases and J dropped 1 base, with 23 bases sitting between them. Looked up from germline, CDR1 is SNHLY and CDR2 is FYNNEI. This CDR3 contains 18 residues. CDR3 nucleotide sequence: TGTGCCAGCAAAGTAAGGGGTTTGGGGAGGTGGTCCTACAATGAGCAGTTCTTC. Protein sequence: CASKVRGLGRWSYNEQFF.

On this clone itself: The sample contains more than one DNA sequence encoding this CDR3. CDR3: CSVELAGGSYEQYF. CDR3 coding DNA: TGCAGCGTTGAACTAGCGGGAGGTTCCTACGAGCAGTACTTC. The chain links TRBV29-1 to TRBJ2-7; 11 bases agree with TRBD2. The V gene's germline CDR1 is SQVTM and CDR2 ANQGSEA. The CDR3 is made up of 14 amino acids. J gave up 1 base and V 2 bases, and 1 base lay outside the gene matches.

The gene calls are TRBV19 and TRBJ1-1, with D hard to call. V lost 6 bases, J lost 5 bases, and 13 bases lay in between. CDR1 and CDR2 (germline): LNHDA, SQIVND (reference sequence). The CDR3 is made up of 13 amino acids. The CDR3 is CASSRAVGTEAFF. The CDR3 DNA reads TGTGCCAGTAGCCGGGCGGTAGGTACTGAAGCTTTCTTT.

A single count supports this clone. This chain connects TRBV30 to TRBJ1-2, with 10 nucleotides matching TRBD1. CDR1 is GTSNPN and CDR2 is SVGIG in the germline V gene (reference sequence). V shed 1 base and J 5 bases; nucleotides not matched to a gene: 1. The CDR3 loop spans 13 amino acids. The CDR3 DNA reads TGTGCCTGGAGTGGGACAGGGGGTTATGGCTACACCTTC. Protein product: CAWSGTGGYGYTF.

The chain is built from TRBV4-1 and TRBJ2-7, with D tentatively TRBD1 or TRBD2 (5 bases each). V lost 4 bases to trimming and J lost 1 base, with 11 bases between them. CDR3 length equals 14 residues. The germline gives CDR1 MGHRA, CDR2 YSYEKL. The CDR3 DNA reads TGCGCCAGCAGCCTCAGGGAGTTGTCCTACGAGCAGTACTTC. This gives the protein CASSLRELSYEQYF.

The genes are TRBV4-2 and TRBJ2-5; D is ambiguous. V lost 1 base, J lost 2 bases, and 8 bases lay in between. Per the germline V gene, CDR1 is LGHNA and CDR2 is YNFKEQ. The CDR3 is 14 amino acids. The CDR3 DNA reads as TGTGCCAGCAGCCAAGGGTATTGGCAAGAGACCCAGTACTTC. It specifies CASSQGYWQETQYF.

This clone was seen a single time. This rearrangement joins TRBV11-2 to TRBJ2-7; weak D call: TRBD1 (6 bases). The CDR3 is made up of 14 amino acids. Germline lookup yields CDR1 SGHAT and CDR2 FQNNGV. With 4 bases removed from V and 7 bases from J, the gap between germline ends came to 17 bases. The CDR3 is CASSSLLTQGEQYF. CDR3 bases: TGTGCCAGCAGCTCGCTACTCACCCAGGGGGAGCAGTACTTC.